This TCR beta chain was recorded in a study of T cell clones after liver transplantation. In the study overall: Post-transplant blood was tracked for graft-donor-reactive T cell clones identified in a pre-transplant mixed lymphocyte reaction. At least one year of complete immunosuppression withdrawal without enzymes over twice normal defined tolerance. Apart from a few HCV-positive recipients, transplants were for non-autoimmune, non-viral reasons. Third-party-reactive TCRbeta sequences from pre-transplant mixed lymphocyte reactions served as antigen-independent comparators.

The CDR3 loop spans 15 amino acids. Germline V CDR1 and CDR2: SEHNR, FQNEAQ (reference sequence). Deletions cut 4 bases from V and 3 bases from J, with 15 bases between. The data were produced by immunoSEQ multiplex PCR, yet TCRdb's version contains in-frame clones alone and is incomplete. The sample records nearly 25,000 clones, approximately 68% being singletons. The specimen comprised CD4+ T cells from blood, sampled before liver transplant. The clonotype was recovered from a human donor who received a liver transplant. This sequence joins TRBV7-9 and TRBJ1-2; the D is unclear. CDR3: CASSSAPSGDYGYTF. Here the CDR3 DNA reads TGTGCCAGCAGCTCTGCCCCCAGCGGGGACTATGGCTACACCTTC.